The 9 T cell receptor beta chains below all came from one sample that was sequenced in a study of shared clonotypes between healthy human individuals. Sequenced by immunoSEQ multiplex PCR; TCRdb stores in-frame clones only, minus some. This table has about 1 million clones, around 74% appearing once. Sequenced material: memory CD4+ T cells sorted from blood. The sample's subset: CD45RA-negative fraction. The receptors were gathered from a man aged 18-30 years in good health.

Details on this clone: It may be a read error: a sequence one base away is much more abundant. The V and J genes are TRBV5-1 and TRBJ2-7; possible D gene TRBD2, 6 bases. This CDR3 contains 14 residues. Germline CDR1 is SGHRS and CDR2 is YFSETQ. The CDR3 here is CASSLAGTTGEQHF. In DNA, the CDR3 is TGCGCCAGCAGCTTGGCCGGCACCACGGGGGAGCAGCACTTC.

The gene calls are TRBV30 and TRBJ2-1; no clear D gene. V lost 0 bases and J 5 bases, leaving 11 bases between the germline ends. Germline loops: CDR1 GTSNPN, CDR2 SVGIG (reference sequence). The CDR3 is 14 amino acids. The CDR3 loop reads CAWSVGSFDNEQFF. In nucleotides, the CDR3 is TGTGCCTGGAGTGTAGGGTCCTTCGACAATGAGCAGTTCTTC.

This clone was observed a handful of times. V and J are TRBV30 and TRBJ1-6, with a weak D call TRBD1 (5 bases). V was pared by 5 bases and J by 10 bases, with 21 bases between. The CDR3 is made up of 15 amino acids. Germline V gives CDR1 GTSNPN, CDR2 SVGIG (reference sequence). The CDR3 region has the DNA TGTGCCTGGCGGGGGGATAACCCCAACTACTCACCCCTCCACTTT. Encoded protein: CAWRGDNPNYSPLHF.

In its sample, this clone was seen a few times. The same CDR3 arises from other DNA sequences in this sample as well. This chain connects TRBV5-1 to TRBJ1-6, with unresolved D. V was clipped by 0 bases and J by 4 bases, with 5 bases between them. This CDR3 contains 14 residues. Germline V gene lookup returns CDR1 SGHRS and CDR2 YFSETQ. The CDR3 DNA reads TGCGCCAGCAGCTTGGATGGTTATAATTCACCCCTCCACTTT. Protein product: CASSLDGYNSPLHF.

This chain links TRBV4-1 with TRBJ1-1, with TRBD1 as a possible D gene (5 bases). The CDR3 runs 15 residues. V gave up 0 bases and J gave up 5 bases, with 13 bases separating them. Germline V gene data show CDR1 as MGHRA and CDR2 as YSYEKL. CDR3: CASSQDGQGGTEAFF. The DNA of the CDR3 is TGCGCCAGCAGCCAAGATGGGCAGGGAGGGACTGAAGCTTTCTTT.

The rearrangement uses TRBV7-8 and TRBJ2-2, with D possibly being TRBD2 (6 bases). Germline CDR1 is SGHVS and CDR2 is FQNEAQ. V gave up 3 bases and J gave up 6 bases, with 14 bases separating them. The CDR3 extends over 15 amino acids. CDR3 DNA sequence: TGTGCCAGCAGCTTCGTAGGACTATTTGCCGGGGAGCTGTTTTTT. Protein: CASSFVGLFAGELFF.

The CDR3 spells CASSFSGANTGELFF. The CDR3 DNA reads TGTGCCAGCAGCTTTAGCGGGGCAAACACCGGGGAGCTGTTTTTT. V is TRBV7-9 and J is TRBJ2-2; 8 nucleotides align to TRBD2. With 3 bases clipped from V and 2 bases from J, the junction kept 2 bases outside the gene matches. Germline loops: CDR1 SEHNR, CDR2 FQNEAQ (reference sequence). The CDR3 loop spans 15 amino acids.

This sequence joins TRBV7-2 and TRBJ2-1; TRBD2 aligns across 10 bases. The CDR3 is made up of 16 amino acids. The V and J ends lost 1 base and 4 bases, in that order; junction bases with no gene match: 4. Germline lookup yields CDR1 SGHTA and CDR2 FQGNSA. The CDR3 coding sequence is TGTGCCAGCAGCTTAGGTAGCGGGGGGTCTTACAATGAGCAGTTCTTC. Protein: CASSLGSGGSYNEQFF.

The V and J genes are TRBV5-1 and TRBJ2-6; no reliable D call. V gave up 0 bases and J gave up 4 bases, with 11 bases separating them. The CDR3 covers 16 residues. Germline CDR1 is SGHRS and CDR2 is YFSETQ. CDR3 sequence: CASSLVVATGANVLTF. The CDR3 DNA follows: TGCGCCAGCAGCTTGGTTGTCGCGACAGGGGCCAACGTCCTGACTTTC.